This T cell receptor (beta chain) is drawn from a study of early T cells in non-severe SARS-CoV-2 infection. Overall study: Unsorted whole-blood RNA was sequenced in bulk, leaving chains unpaired. Overall study findings and caveats: The study's VDJdb matching favored anti-spike CD8 responses and missed private and CD4 specificities.

This clonotype was found many times. As yet, its antigen is unknown. The protocol attached unique molecular identifiers to individual cDNA molecules. TCRdb processed the 5' RACE reads anew with MiXCR; each CDR3 protein has one entry. The sample lists 35,000 to 40,000 distinct CDR3 sequences; 5.8% were seen once. Sequencing was done on a sample of whole blood. The TCR was taken from an adult who was a healthcare worker with PCR-confirmed SARS-CoV-2 infection or an uninfected control (not recorded which).

CDR3 loop: CASSNTGGGQPQHF. For the CDR3, the DNA is TGTGCCAGCAGCAACACAGGGGGCGGTCAGCCCCAGCATTTT. V usage is TRBV11-2 and J usage is TRBJ1-5, with 9 positions matching TRBD1. The CDR3 totals 14 residues. CDR1 is SGHAT and CDR2 is FQNNGV in the germline V gene. The V segment lost 5 bases and the J segment 6 bases; nucleotides outside the gene matches: 5.